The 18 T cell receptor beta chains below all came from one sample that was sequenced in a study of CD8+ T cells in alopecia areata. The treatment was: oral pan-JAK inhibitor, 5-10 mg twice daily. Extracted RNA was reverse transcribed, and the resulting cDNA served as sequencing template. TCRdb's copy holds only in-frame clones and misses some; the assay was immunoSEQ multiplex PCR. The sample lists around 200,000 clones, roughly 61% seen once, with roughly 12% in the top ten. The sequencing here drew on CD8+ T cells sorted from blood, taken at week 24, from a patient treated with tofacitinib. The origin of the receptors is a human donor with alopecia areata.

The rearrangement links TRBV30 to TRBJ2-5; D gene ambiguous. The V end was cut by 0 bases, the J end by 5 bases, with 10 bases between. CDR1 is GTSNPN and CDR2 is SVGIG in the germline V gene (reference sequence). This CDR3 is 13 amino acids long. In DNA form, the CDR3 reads TGTGCCTGGAGTGTGATAGAGGTGGAGACCCAGTACTTC. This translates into CAWSVIEVETQYF.

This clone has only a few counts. CDR3 amino acids: CSVVSGTVAYGYTF. The CDR3 bases are TGCAGCGTCGTTTCGGGCACCGTCGCCTATGGCTACACCTTC. The genes are TRBV29-1 and TRBJ1-2; D is unclear. Germline V gives CDR1 SQVTM, CDR2 ANQGSEA. V lost 6 bases, J lost 4 bases, and 18 bases lay in between. This CDR3 region has 14 residues.

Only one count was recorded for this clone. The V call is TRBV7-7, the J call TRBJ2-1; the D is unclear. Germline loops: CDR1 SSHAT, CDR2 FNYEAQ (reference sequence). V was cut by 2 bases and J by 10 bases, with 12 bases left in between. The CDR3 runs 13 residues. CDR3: CASSLTEGREQFF. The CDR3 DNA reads TGTGCCAGCAGCTTAACAGAAGGCAGGGAGCAGTTCTTC.

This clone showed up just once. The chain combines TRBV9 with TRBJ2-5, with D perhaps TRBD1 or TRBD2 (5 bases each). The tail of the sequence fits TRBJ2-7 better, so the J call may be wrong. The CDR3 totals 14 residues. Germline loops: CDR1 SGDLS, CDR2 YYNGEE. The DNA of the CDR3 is TGTGCCAGCAGCGAGGGCCCGGGGCGCTACGAGCAGTACTTC. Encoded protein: CASSEGPGRYEQYF.

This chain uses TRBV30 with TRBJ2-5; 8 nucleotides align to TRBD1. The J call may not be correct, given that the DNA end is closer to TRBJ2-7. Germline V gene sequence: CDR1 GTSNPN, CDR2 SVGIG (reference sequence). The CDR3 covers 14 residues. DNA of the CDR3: TGTGCCTGGAGGGACAGGGTCACGACCTACGAGCAGTACTTC. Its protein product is CAWRDRVTTYEQYF.

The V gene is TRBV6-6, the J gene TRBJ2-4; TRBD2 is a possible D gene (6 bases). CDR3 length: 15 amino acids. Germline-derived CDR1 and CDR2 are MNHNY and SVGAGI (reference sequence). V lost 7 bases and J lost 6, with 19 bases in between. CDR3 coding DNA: TGTGCCAGCATTAAGTTGGGATCCGGGGGAAACATTCAGTACTTC. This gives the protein CASIKLGSGGNIQYF.

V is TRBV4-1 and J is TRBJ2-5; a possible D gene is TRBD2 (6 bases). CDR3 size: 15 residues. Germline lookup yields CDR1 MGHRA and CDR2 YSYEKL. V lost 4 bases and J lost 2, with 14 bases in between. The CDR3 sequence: CASSRRTTDQETQYF. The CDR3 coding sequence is TGCGCCAGCAGCCGCCGGACTACTGATCAAGAGACCCAGTACTTC.

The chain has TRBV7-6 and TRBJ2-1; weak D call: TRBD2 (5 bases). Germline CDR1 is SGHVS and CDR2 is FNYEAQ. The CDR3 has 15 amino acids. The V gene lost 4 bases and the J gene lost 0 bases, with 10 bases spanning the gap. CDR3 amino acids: CASSSGLSSYNEQFF. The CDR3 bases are TGTGCCAGCAGCTCGGGGTTGAGCTCCTACAATGAGCAGTTCTTC.

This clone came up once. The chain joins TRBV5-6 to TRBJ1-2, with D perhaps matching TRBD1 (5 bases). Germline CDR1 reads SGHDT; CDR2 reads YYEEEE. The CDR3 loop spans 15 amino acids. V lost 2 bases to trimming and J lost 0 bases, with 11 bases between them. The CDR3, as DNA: TGTGCCAGCAGCTTTGGGGACCCGTCTAACTATGGCTACACCTTC. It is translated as CASSFGDPSNYGYTF.

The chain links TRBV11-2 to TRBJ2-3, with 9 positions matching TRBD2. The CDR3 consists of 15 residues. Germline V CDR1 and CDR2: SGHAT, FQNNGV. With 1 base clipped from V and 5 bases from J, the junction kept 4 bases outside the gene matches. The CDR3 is CASSLGGGRGDTQYF. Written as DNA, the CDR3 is TGTGCCAGCAGCTTAGGTGGCGGGAGGGGAGATACGCAGTATTTT. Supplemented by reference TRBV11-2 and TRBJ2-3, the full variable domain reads EAGVAQSPRYKIIEKRQSVAFWCNPISGHATLYWYQQILGQGPKLLIQFQNNGVVDDSQLPKDRFSAERLKGVDSTLKIQPAKLEDSAVYLCASSLGGGRGDTQYFGPGTRLTVL.

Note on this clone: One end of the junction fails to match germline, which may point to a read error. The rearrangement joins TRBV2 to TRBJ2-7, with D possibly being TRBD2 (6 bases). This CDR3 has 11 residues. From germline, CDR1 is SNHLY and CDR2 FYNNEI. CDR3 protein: CASRDYSEGDF. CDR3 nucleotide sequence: TGTGCCAGCAGGGATTACTCGGAGGGTGACTTC.

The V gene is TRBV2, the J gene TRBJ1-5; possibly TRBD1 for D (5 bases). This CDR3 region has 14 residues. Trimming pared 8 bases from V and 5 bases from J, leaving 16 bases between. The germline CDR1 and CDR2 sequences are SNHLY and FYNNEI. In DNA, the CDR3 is TGTGCCAGCTCCTCCGGGACCCCTTATCAGCCCCAGCATTTT. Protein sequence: CASSSGTPYQPQHF.

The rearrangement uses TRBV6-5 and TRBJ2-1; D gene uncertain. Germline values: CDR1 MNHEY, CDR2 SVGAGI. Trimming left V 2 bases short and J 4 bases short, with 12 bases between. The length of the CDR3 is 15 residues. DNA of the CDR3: TGTGCCAGCAGTTACGGCACACCGAATTACAATGAGCAGTTCTTC. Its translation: CASSYGTPNYNEQFF.

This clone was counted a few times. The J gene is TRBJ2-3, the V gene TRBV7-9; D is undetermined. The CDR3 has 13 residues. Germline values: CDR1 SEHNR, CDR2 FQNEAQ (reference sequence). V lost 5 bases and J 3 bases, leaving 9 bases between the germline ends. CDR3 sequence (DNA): TGTGCCAGCAGCCCAGACACTACAGATACGCAGTATTTT. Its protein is CASSPDTTDTQYF.

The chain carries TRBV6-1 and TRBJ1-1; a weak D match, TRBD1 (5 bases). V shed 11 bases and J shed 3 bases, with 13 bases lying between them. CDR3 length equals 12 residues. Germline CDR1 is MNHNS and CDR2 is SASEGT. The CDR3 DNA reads TGTGCCGGGGCCTCCCCCCACACTGAAGCTTTCTTT. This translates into CAGASPHTEAFF.

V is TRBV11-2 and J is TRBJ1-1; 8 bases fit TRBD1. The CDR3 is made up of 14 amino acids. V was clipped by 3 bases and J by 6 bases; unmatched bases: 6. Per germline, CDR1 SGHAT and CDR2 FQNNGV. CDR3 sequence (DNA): TGTGCCAGCAGCTTGGAATACAGGGGGGCTGAAGCTTTCTTT. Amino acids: CASSLEYRGAEAFF.

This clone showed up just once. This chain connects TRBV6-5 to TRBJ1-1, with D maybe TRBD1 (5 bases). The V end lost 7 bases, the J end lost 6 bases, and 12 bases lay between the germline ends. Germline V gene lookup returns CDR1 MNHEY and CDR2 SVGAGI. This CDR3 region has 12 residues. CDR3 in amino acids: CASTSPGAEAFF. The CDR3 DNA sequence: TGTGCCAGCACTTCACCGGGGGCTGAAGCTTTCTTT.

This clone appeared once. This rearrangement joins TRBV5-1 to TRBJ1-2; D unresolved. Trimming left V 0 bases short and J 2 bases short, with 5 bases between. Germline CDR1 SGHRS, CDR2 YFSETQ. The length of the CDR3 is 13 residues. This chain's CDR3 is CASSLVGNYGYTF. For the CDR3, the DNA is TGCGCCAGCAGCTTGGTAGGGAACTATGGCTACACCTTC.